This section outlines one TCR beta chain sequence together with its context. Assay used: immunoSEQ multiplex PCR; TCRdb lists only in-frame clones, some missing. Here the sample spans approximately 130,000 clones, about 96% being singletons. This sample is drawn from a study of T cell changes during pregnancy in multiple sclerosis. CDR3 length: 17 amino acids. Germline V gene lookup returns CDR1 SGHRS and CDR2 YFSETQ. After removal of 3 bases from V and 4 bases from J, the junction contained 13 bases not matched to a gene. The genes are TRBV5-1 and TRBJ1-3; 7 bases match TRBD1. This TCR came from a female donor with multiple sclerosis, enrolled in a pregnancy study. The sequences come from peripheral blood, collected after pregnancy. The CDR3 sequence is CASSSDGQAWKGNTIYF. The CDR3 DNA sequence: TGCGCCAGCAGCTCAGACGGACAGGCTTGGAAAGGAAACACCATATATTTT.